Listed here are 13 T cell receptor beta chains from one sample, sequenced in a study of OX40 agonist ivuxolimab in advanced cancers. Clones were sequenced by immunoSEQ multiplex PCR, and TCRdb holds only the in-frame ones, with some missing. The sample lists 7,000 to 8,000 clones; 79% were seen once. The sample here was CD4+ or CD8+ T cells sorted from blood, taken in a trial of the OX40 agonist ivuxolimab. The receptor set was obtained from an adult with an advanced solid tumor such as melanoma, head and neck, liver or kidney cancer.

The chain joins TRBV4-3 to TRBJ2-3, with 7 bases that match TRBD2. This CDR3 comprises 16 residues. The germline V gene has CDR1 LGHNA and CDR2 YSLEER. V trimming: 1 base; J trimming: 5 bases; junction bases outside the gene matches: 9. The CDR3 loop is CASSQVSGEGGDTQYF. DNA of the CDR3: TGCGCCAGCAGCCAAGTATCCGGGGAGGGTGGAGATACGCAGTATTTT.

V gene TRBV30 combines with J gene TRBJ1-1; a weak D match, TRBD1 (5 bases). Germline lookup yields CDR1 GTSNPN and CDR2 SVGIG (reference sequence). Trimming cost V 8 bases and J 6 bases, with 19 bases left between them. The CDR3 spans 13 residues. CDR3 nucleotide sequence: TGTGCCGGCTCTATGACAGCTTCTTCTGAAGCTTTCTTT. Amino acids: CAGSMTASSEAFF.

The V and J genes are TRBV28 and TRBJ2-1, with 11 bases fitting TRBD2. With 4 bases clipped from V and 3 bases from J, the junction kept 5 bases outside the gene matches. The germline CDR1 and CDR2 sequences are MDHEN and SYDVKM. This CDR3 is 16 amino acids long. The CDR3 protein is CASSSGTSGIYNEQFF. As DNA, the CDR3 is TGTGCCAGCAGTTCCGGGACTAGCGGAATCTACAATGAGCAGTTCTTC.

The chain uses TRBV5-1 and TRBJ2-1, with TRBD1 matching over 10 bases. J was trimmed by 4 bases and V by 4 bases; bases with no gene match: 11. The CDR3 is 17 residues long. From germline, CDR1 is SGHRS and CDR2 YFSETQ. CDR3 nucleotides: TGCGCCAGCAGCCCATCCTCCGGGACAGGGGCATACAATGAGCAGTTCTTC. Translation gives CASSPSSGTGAYNEQFF.

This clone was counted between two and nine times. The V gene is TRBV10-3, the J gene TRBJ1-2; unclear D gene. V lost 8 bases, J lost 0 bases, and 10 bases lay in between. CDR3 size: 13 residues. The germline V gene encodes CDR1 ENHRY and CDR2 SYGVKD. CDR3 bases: TGTGCCATCGAGGCAGGAGCTAACTATGGCTACACCTTC. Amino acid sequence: CAIEAGANYGYTF.

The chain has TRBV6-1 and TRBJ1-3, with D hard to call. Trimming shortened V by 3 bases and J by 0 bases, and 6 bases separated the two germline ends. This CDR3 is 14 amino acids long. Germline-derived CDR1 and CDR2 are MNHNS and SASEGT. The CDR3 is CASSEGSSGNTIYF. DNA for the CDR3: TGTGCCAGCAGTGAGGGAAGCTCTGGAAACACCATATATTTT.

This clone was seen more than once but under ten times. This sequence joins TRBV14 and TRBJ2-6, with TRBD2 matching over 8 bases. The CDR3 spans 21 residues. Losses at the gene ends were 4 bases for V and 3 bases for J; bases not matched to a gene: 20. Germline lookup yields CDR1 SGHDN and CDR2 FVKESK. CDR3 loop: CASSLATFGLAPSRGANVLTF. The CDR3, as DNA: TGTGCCAGCAGCCTAGCTACCTTCGGACTAGCTCCGAGTCGTGGGGCCAACGTCCTGACTTTC.

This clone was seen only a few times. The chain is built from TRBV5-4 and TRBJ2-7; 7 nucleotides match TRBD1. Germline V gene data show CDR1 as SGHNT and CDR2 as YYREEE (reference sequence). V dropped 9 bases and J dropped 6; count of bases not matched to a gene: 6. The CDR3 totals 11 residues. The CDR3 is CATKRGPEQYF. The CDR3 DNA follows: TGTGCCACCAAAAGGGGGCCCGAGCAGTACTTC.

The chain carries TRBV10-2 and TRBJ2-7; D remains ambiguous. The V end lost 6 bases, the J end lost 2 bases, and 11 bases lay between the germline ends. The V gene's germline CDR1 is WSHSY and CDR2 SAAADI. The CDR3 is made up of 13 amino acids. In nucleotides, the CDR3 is TGCGCCAGCAGGGTGACGGATACCTACGAGCAGTACTTC. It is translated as CASRVTDTYEQYF.

In DNA, the CDR3 is TGCGCCAGCAGCCCTCGGACCCTAAACACCGGGGAGCTGTTTTTT. Residues: CASSPRTLNTGELFF. The chain employs TRBV4-3 and TRBJ2-2, with D uncertain. CDR1 is LGHNA, CDR2 YSLEER, per germline. The length of the CDR3 is 15 residues. V lost 4 bases to trimming and J lost 2 bases, with 11 bases between them.

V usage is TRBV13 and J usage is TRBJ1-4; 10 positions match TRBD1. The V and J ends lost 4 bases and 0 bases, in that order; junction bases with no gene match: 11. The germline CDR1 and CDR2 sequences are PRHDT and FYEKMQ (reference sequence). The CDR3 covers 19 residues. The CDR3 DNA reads TGTGCCAGCAGCTCTACACGGGACAGGGGCTTTGCAACTAATGAAAAACTGTTTTTT. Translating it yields CASSSTRDRGFATNEKLFF.

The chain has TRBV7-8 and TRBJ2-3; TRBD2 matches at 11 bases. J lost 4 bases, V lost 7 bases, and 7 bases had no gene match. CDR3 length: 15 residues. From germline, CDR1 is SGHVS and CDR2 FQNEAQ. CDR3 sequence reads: CASITSGSQSDTQYF. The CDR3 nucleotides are TGTGCCAGCATCACTAGCGGGAGTCAGTCAGATACGCAGTATTTT.

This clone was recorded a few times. CDR3 loop: CASSLGAGNQPQHF. CDR3 nucleotides: TGTGCCAGCAGCTTAGGGGCGGGGAATCAGCCCCAGCATTTT. This sequence joins TRBV7-9 and TRBJ1-5; no firm D call. With 1 base removed from V and 4 bases from J, the gap between germline ends came to 8 bases. The germline V gene encodes CDR1 SEHNR and CDR2 FQNEAQ (reference sequence). This CDR3 is built from 14 residues.